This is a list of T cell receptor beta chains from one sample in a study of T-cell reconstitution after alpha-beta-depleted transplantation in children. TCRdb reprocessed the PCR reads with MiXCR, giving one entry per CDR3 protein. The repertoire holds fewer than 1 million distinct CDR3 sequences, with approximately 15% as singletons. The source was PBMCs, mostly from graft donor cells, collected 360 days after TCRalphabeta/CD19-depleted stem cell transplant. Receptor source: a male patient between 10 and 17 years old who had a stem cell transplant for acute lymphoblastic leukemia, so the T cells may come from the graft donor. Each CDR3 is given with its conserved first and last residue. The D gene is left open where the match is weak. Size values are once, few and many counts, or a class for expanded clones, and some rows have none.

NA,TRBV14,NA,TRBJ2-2,TGTGCCAGCAGCCCCTGGACAGTCACCGGGGAGCTGTTTTTT,CASSPWTVTGELFF
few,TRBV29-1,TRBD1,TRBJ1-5,TGCAGCGTTGGGACAGGGGGGCAGCCCCAGCATTTT,CSVGTGGQPQHF
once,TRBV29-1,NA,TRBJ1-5,TGCAGCGCCATATCCAGGGATAATCAGCCCCAGCATTTT,CSAISRDNQPQHF
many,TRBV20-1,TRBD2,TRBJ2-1,TGCAGTGCTAGAGATTATAGAAGGACTAGCGTCGATGAGCAGTTCTTC,CSARDYRRTSVDEQFF
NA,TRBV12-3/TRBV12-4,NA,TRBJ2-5,TGTGCCAGCAGTTTATTCGAGGGGGAGACCCAGTACTTC,CASSLFEGETQYF
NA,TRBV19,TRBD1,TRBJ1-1,TGTGCCAGTAGTCCAGGACAGGGGGATACGTTCACTGAAGCTTTCTTT,CASSPGQGDTFTEAFF
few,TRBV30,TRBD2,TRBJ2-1,TGTGCCTGGACGATGGGACTAGCGGCCAATGAGCAGTTCTTC,CAWTMGLAANEQFF
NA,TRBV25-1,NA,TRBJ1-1,TGTGCCAGCAGTGACCGGACAAGTAAACGGGGCACTGAAGCTTTCTTT,CASSDRTSKRGTEAFF
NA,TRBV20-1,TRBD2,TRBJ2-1,TGCTGTGCTAGAGGCAATGGCGGGACTAGCGGGAGAAGGGTGCTCTACAATGAGCAGTTCTTC,CCARGNGGTSGRRVLYNEQFF
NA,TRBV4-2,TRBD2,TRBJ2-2,TGTGCCAGCAGCCAAGGGGAGTTAGCGGGAGTTCAGGGCACCGGGGAGCTGTTTTTT,CASSQGELAGVQGTGELFF
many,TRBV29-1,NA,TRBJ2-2,TGCAGCGTTGGGAGCGTCACCGGGGAGCTGTTTTTT,CSVGSVTGELFF
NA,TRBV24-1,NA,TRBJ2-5,TGTGCCACCAGTGTCGGAAGAGTAGTCTCGAGTGAGACCCAGTACTTC,CATSVGRVVSSETQYF
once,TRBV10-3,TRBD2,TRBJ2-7,TGTGCCATCAGTGTAGCGGGAGCCTTTGACGAGCAGTACTTC,CAISVAGAFDEQYF
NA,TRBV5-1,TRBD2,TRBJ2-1,TGCGCCAGCAGCTTGGGGACTAGCGGGGCACTGTTCGGTTACAATGAGCAGTTCTTC,CASSLGTSGALFGYNEQFF
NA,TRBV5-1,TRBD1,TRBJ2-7,TGCGCCAGCAGCTTTCTCTCCGGGACAGGGGGCTACGAGCAGTACTTC,CASSFLSGTGGYEQYF
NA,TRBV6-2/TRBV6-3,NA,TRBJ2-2,TGTGCCAGCAGTCCGGCGGTGGGGGCACAAACCGGGGAGCTGTTTTTT,CASSPAVGAQTGELFF
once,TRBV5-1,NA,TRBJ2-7,TGCGCCAGCAGCTTCTTTGGGGTTTACGAGCAGTACTTC,CASSFFGVYEQYF
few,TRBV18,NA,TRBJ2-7,TGTGCCAGCTCACCATCGCTAGGAAACTCCTACGAGCAGTACTTC,CASSPSLGNSYEQYF
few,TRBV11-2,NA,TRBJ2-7,TGTGCCAGCAGCCCAAGGGTGGGGCGGCTCCTCGCCGAGCAGTACTTC,CASSPRVGRLLAEQYF
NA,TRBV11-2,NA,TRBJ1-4,TGTGCCAGCAGAGCAACCGGGACGGAGAATGAAAAACTGTTTTTT,CASRATGTENEKLFF
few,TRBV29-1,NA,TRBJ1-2,TGCAGCGTTGACAGGGGCACGGGGGGTGGCTACACCTTC,CSVDRGTGGGYTF
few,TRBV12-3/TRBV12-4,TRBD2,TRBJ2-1,TGTGCCAGCAGTTCCTCAGGCGGGAGGGACAATGAGCAGTTCTTC,CASSSSGGRDNEQFF
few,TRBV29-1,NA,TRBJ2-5,TGCAGCGTTGAAGATTATAGCTTCCAAGAGACCCAGTACTTC,CSVEDYSFQETQYF
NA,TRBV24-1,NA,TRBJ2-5,TGTGCCGCCGAGCTAGCGTGGGGCCAAGAGACCCAGTACTTC,CAAELAWGQETQYF
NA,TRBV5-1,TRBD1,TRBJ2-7,TGTGCCAGCAGTTTAACAGGGGGCAATTACGAGCAGTACTTC,CASSLTGGNYEQYF
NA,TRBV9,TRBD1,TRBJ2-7,TGTGCCAGCAGCGTAGTTGGACAGGGCTACGAGCAGTACTTC,CASSVVGQGYEQYF
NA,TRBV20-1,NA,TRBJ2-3,TGCAGTGCGTCAAGTCCCGAGGGGCGGCATACGCAGTATTTT,CSASSPEGRHTQYF
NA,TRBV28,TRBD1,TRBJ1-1,TGTGCCAGCACTCTAGGGGACAGGGTGAACACTGAAGCTTTCTTT,CASTLGDRVNTEAFF
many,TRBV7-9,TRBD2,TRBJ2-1,TGTGCCAGCAGCTGGACTAGCGGGAGTCCAACTGAGGGTGAGCAGTTCTTC,CASSWTSGSPTEGEQFF
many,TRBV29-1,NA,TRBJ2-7,TGCAGCGCCAAGACTGGGACTTACGAGCAGTACTTC,CSAKTGTYEQYF